This T cell receptor beta chain stems from a study of T cells in Graves' hyperthyroidism and ophthalmopathy. Whole-study findings and limits: Patients with ophthalmopathy were separated from those with stable hyperthyroidism by a 13 V-J model. Blood samples included most of the expanded thyroid clonotypes exceeding 0.001.

V was shortened by 4 bases and J by 12 bases, with 15 bases between the two germline ends. This CDR3 has 12 amino acids. Germline CDR1 reads SGHAT; CDR2 reads FQNNGV. Graves' hyperthyroidism was deemed stable absent ophthalmopathy progression within 18 months. Diagnoses were established using clinical symptoms, serum thyroxine and TRAb, thyroid ultrasound and orbital computed tomography. In this sample, this clonotype turned up many times. Its antigen is still unknown. The CDR3 regions of TCR beta were amplified from RNA transcripts. When the TCR CDR3 underwent first-round RT-PCR, the HTBI primer set was used. TCRdb reanalysed the multiplex PCR reads using MiXCR and keeps one entry per CDR3 protein. Among about 620,000 distinct CDR3 sequences listed, under 20% were seen once.

J is TRBJ1-2 and V is TRBV11-2; D is possibly TRBD1 (6 bases). Sequencing used blood. The sequence was obtained from a woman in her twenties or thirties with Graves' hyperthyroidism. In nucleotides, the CDR3 is TGTGCCAGCAGCTCAGGAGGGACACATAACACCTTC. This translates into CASSSGGTHNTF.